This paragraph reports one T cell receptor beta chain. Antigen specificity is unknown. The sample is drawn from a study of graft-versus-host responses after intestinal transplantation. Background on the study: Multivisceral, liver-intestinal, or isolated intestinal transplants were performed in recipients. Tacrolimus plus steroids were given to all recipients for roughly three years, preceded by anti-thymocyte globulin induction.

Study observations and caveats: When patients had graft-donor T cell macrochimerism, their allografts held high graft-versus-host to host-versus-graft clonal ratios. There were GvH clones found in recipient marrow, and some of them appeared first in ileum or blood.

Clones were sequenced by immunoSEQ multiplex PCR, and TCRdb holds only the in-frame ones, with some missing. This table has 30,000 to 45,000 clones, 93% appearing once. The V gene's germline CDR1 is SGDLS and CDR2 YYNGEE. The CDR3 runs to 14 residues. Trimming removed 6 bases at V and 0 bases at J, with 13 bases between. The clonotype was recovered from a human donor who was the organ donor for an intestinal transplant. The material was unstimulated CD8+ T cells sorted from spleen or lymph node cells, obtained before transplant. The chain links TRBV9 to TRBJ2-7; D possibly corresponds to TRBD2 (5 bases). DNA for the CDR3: TGTGCCAGCAACATTGACGGGAACTCCTACGAGCAGTACTTC. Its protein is CASNIDGNSYEQYF.